This entry lists 26 T cell receptor beta chains sequenced from one sample in a study of T cell clones after liver transplantation. TCRdb's table, derived via immunoSEQ multiplex PCR, lists solely in-frame clones and lacks some. The sample records more than 95,000 clones, over 75% being singletons. Material: CD4+ T cells from blood, obtained 12 months after liver transplant. These receptor sequences come from a human patient who received a liver transplant. The graft donor may have given rise to some T cells.

The rearrangement joins TRBV9 to TRBJ2-1; 9 bases line up with TRBD2. Germline trimming cut 3 bases from V and 8 bases from J; bases unmatched to any gene: 6. The CDR3 runs 14 residues. The V gene's germline CDR1 is SGDLS and CDR2 YYNGEE. The chain's CDR3 is CASSGIAGADEQFF. CDR3 nucleotide sequence: TGTGCCAGCAGCGGGATAGCGGGGGCCGATGAGCAGTTCTTC.

The gene calls are TRBV7-3 and TRBJ1-1; 9 positions agree with TRBD1. CDR1 and CDR2 (germline): SGHTA, FQGTGA. The CDR3 contains 16 residues. V trimming: 4 bases; J trimming: 4 bases; junction bases outside the gene matches: 10. The CDR3 region has the DNA TGTGCCAGCAGCTCACAGGGGGCGGGGAGCGCCACTGAAGCTTTCTTT. Amino acids: CASSSQGAGSATEAFF.

The chain links TRBV5-1 to TRBJ2-2; 10 bases line up with TRBD1. The CDR3 sequence is 14 residues long. Germline V CDR1 and CDR2: SGHRS, YFSETQ. The junction had 2 bases not matched to a gene; V was cut back by 4 bases and J by 5 bases. The CDR3 loop is CASSDRGHTGELFF. CDR3 bases: TGCGCCAGCAGCGACAGGGGGCATACCGGGGAGCTGTTTTTT.

DNA for the CDR3: TGTGCCATCAGTGCTGCGGGGTCGACCCCGGAGCAGTACTTC. This sequence encodes CAISAAGSTPEQYF. The J gene is TRBJ2-7, the V gene TRBV10-3, with D maybe TRBD2 (6 bases). Germline loops: CDR1 ENHRY, CDR2 SYGVKD. V lost 4 bases, J lost 7 bases, and 17 bases lay in between. The CDR3 extends over 14 amino acids.

This clone was recorded only once. The chain is built from TRBV19 and TRBJ1-2, with D possibly TRBD1 on 6 matching bases. With 1 base removed from V and 6 bases from J, the gap between germline ends came to 15 bases. CDR1 and CDR2 from the germline V gene are LNHDA and SQIVND (reference sequence). This CDR3 contains 15 residues. CDR3 nucleotides: TGTGCCAGTAGTATAGTCCCAGGGGCCCGGGATGGCTACACCTTC. Protein sequence: CASSIVPGARDGYTF.

The genes are TRBV7-9 and TRBJ1-5, with unresolved D. V was shortened by 4 bases and J by 7 bases, with 11 bases between the two germline ends. The CDR3 covers 13 residues. Germline CDR1 reads SEHNR; CDR2 reads FQNEAQ (reference sequence). The CDR3 DNA sequence: TGTGCCAGCAGCTCTTTGGGAGGGCAGCCCCAGCATTTT. It is translated as CASSSLGGQPQHF.

This chain links TRBV7-2 with TRBJ2-3; tentatively, D is TRBD1 (6 bases). The CDR3 runs 14 residues. Trimming removed 4 bases at V and 4 bases at J, with 12 bases between. CDR1 is SGHTA and CDR2 is FQGNSA in the germline V gene. The CDR3 spells CASSSYRDADTQYF. The CDR3 DNA reads as TGTGCCAGCAGCTCCTACAGGGATGCAGATACGCAGTATTTT.

CDR3 DNA: TGTGCCAGCAGCCTCACCCCCAGGGGGGACACTGAAGCTTTCTTT. Its protein is CASSLTPRGDTEAFF. The V gene is TRBV11-2, the J gene TRBJ1-1, with 7 bases fitting TRBD1. Germline V CDR1 and CDR2: SGHAT, FQNNGV. V lost 5 bases, J lost 3 bases, and 9 bases stayed unmatched. The CDR3 totals 15 residues.

Points on this clone: Other DNA sequences of this sample code for an identical CDR3. V and J are TRBV7-3 and TRBJ2-5; D call uncertain. V lost 2 bases, J lost 4 bases, and 8 bases lay in between. Germline V gene sequence: CDR1 SGHTA, CDR2 FQGTGA. This CDR3 has 13 amino acids. For the CDR3, the DNA is TGTGCCAGCAGCTTAGGGGTGGGAGAGACCCAGTACTTC. It is translated as CASSLGVGETQYF.

The count of this clone is one. V gene TRBV5-4 combines with J gene TRBJ2-5, with a possible D match to TRBD2 (6 bases). With 3 bases removed from V and 1 base from J, the gap between germline ends came to 19 bases. Germline-derived CDR1 and CDR2 are SGHNT and YYREEE (reference sequence). There are 17 residues in the CDR3. The chain's CDR3 is CASSSKAGTPGQETQYF. The CDR3 DNA is TGTGCCAGCAGCTCGAAAGCCGGGACTCCCGGCCAAGAGACCCAGTACTTC. The full variable domain, rest sourced from reference TRBV5-4 and TRBJ2-5, is ETGVTQSPTHLIKTRGQQVTLRCSSQSGHNTVSWYQQALGQGPQFIFQYYREEENGRGNFPPRFSGLQFPNYSSELNVNALELDDSALYLCASSSKAGTPGQETQYFGPGTRLLVL.

The chain uses TRBV2 and TRBJ1-1, with 8 positions matching TRBD1. Germline CDR1 is SNHLY and CDR2 is FYNNEI. V dropped 6 bases and J dropped 6; count of bases not matched to a gene: 9. The CDR3 length is 14 residues. This CDR3 is CASSSTGVRAEAFF. CDR3 nucleotides: TGTGCCAGCAGCTCGACAGGGGTACGCGCTGAAGCTTTCTTT.

V and J are TRBV9 and TRBJ2-7; 10 positions match TRBD1. The J segment lost 0 bases and the V segment lost 0 bases, leaving 3 bases of the junction unmatched. The CDR3 totals 16 residues. Germline V gene data show CDR1 as SGDLS and CDR2 as YYNGEE. CDR3 DNA: TGTGCCAGCAGCGTAGCTGGGACAGGGGCCTCCTACGAGCAGTACTTC. Amino acid sequence: CASSVAGTGASYEQYF.

This clone was counted only a few times. The V gene is TRBV2, the J gene TRBJ1-2; maybe TRBD1 (6 bases). In germline, CDR1 is SNHLY, CDR2 FYNNEI. CDR3 length: 12 amino acids. Deletions cut 4 bases from V and 8 bases from J, with 11 bases between. Written as DNA, the CDR3 is TGTGCCAGCAGTGTAGGTGGACAGGGCTACACCTTC. It yields the protein CASSVGGQGYTF.

This clone appeared a few times. V gene TRBV6-1 combines with J gene TRBJ2-5, with 11 bases lining up with TRBD1. V lost 4 bases to trimming and J lost 4 bases; unmatched junction nucleotides: 5. The CDR3 length is 15 residues. Germline-derived CDR1 and CDR2 are MNHNS and SASEGT. The CDR3 region has the DNA TGTGCCAGCAGTGCGGGACAGGGGGGCTTAGAGACCCAGTACTTC. The encoded protein is CASSAGQGGLETQYF.

CDR3 sequence: CASSLEIGGRGYEQYF. CDR3 coding DNA: TGTGCCAGCAGCTTAGAGATCGGGGGAAGGGGCTACGAGCAGTACTTC. V and J are TRBV11-3 and TRBJ2-7; D perhaps matches TRBD2 (6 bases). CDR1 and CDR2 (germline): SGHNT, YENEEA. The CDR3 covers 16 residues. V was clipped by 0 bases and J by 3 bases, with 15 bases between them. Full variable domain (rest looked up from reference TRBV11-3 and TRBJ2-7): EAGVVQSPRYKIIEKKQPVAFWCNPISGHNTLYWYLQNLGQGPELLIRYENEEAVDDSQLPKDRFSAERLKGVDSTLKIQPAELGDSAVYLCASSLEIGGRGYEQYFGPGTRLTVT.

V usage is TRBV2 and J usage is TRBJ2-4; D possibly corresponds to TRBD2 (5 bases). The length of the CDR3 is 15 residues. CDR1 is SNHLY, CDR2 FYNNEI, per germline. V was clipped by 3 bases and J by 0 bases, with 9 bases between them. CDR3 sequence (DNA): TGTGCCAGCAGTGAGACTATACTAGCCAAAAACATTCAGTACTTC. This sequence encodes CASSETILAKNIQYF.

The table lists this clone with a few counts. The chain has TRBV19 and TRBJ2-5; no clear D. The germline CDR1 and CDR2 sequences are LNHDA and SQIVND (reference sequence). V lost 1 base, J lost 5 bases, and 8 bases lay in between. The CDR3 is made up of 13 amino acids. Here the CDR3 reads CASSIAGAETQYF. The DNA for the CDR3 is TGTGCCAGTAGTATAGCGGGCGCGGAGACCCAGTACTTC. Supplemented by reference TRBV19 and TRBJ2-5, the full variable domain reads DGGITQSPKYLFRKEGQNVTLSCEQNLNHDAMYWYRQDPGQGLRLIYYSQIVNDFQKGDIAEGYSVSREKKESFPLTVTSAQKNPTAFYLCASSIAGAETQYFGPGTRLLVL.

The chain is built from TRBV29-1 and TRBJ2-7; 9 nucleotides agree with TRBD2. Unmatched junction bases numbered 7, after V lost 4 bases and J lost 0 bases. From germline, CDR1 is SQVTM and CDR2 ANQGSEA. The CDR3 extends over 15 amino acids. The CDR3 nucleotides read TGCAGCGTTGTTTCAGCGGGAGGCCACTCCTACGAGCAGTACTTC. Translating it yields CSVVSAGGHSYEQYF.

This clone is a singleton in its sample. The V gene is TRBV11-2, the J gene TRBJ1-1; D is ambiguous. Germline V gene sequence: CDR1 SGHAT, CDR2 FQNNGV. The CDR3 totals 13 residues. Trimming removed 3 bases from V and 3 bases from J, with 8 bases in between. CDR3 loop: CASSLALYTEAFF. Here the CDR3 DNA reads TGTGCCAGCAGCTTGGCCCTCTACACTGAAGCTTTCTTT.

The rearrangement uses TRBV7-3 and TRBJ2-7; TRBD2 is a possible D gene (7 bases). The V end was cut by 5 bases, the J end by 6 bases, with 20 bases between. Germline V gene lookup returns CDR1 SGHTA and CDR2 FQGTGA. This CDR3 is built from 15 residues. The CDR3 DNA follows: TGTGCCAGCAGCCCCCAGGGAGGGGGGGGTGCCGAGCAGTACTTC. Residues: CASSPQGGGGAEQYF.

The chain combines TRBV28 with TRBJ2-1; TRBD2 is a possible D gene (5 bases). In germline, CDR1 is MDHEN, CDR2 SYDVKM. The CDR3 has 13 residues. V lost 5 bases and J 7 bases, leaving 12 bases between the germline ends. As DNA, the CDR3 is TGTGCCAGCAGTGCCGGATCGGGGAATGAGCAGTTCTTC. Residues: CASSAGSGNEQFF.

This chain uses TRBV7-2 with TRBJ2-1, with 9 bases fitting TRBD1. CDR3 length: 16 residues. After removal of 4 bases from V and 5 bases from J, the junction contained 9 bases not matched to a gene. Looked up from germline, CDR1 is SGHTA and CDR2 is FQGNSA. The DNA of the CDR3 is TGTGCCAGCAGCTCCCCAACAGGGGGCCGCGACAATGAGCAGTTCTTC. Its translation: CASSSPTGGRDNEQFF.

The J gene is TRBJ2-2, the V gene TRBV2; 7 positions agree with TRBD2. The CDR3 runs to 17 residues. Germline assignment: CDR1 SNHLY and CDR2 FYNNEI. The ends lost 0 bases at V and 3 bases at J; junction bases unmatched: 7. CDR3 coding DNA: TGTGCCAGCAGTGAAGCGCTTCGGGGGGTGCACACCGGGGAGCTGTTTTTT. It specifies CASSEALRGVHTGELFF. The full variable domain, its missing parts supplied by reference TRBV2 and TRBJ2-2, is EPEVTQTPSHQVTQMGQEVILRCVPISNHLYFYWYRQILGQKVEFLVSFYNNEISEKSEIFDDQFSVERPDGSNFTLKIRSTKLEDSAMYFCASSEALRGVHTGELFFGEGSRLTVL.

The CDR3 spells CASRVLVSGELFF. CDR3 bases: TGTGCCAGCAGAGTCCTAGTCAGCGGGGAGCTGTTTTTT. V is TRBV2 and J is TRBJ2-2; D remains ambiguous. Germline assignment: CDR1 SNHLY and CDR2 FYNNEI. The CDR3 is 13 residues long. V lost 6 bases, J lost 7 bases, and 12 bases lay in between.

This chain connects TRBV30 to TRBJ1-2; TRBD1 might be the D (6 bases). Germline V gene lookup returns CDR1 GTSNPN and CDR2 SVGIG (reference sequence). Trimming removed 0 bases at V and 2 bases at J, with 22 bases between. This CDR3 has 18 amino acids. Written as DNA, the CDR3 is TGTGCCTGGAGTGTAATACGAGGGCAGGGGAGTTCCAACTATGGCTACACCTTC. Translation gives CAWSVIRGQGSSNYGYTF.

This chain joins TRBV2 and TRBJ2-7, with D possibly being TRBD2 (5 bases). Germline lookup yields CDR1 SNHLY and CDR2 FYNNEI. The V gene lost 0 bases and the J gene lost 4 bases, with 10 bases spanning the gap. CDR3 length: 14 amino acids. CDR3 in amino acids: CASSEALRGYEQYF. CDR3 coding DNA: TGTGCCAGCAGTGAAGCGCTTCGGGGATACGAGCAGTACTTC.